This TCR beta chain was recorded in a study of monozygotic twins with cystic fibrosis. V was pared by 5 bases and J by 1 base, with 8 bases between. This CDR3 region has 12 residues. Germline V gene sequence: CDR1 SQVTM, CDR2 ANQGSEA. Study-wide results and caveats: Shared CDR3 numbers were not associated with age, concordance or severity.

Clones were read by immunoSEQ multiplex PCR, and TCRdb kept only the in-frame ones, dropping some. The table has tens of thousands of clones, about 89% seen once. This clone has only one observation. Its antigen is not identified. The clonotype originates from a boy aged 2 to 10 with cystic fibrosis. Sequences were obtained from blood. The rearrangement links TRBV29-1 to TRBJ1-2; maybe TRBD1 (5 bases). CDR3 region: CSVSGFNYGYTF. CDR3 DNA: TGCAGCGTTTCAGGGTTTAACTATGGCTACACCTTC.